This entry lists 29 T cell receptor beta chains sequenced from one sample in a study of cytotoxic CD8 clonotypes in ibrutinib-treated CLL. Only in-frame clones appear in the TCRdb table, and some are missing; sequencing was by immunoSEQ multiplex PCR. The profile shows about 200,000 clones, about three quarters of them singletons. Sequencing was performed on PBMCs, taken after 12 months of ibrutinib treatment. These receptors all stem from a human donor with chronic lymphocytic leukemia.

The chain uses TRBV11-2 and TRBJ1-1, with TRBD1 matching over 7 bases. Germline-derived CDR1 and CDR2 are SGHAT and FQNNGV. This CDR3 spans 13 amino acids. With 6 bases clipped from V and 6 bases from J, the junction kept 7 bases outside the gene matches. The CDR3 nucleotides are TGTGCCAGCAGTTCCAGGGGGTCCGCTGAAGCTTTCTTT. It codes for CASSSRGSAEAFF.

The chain employs TRBV19 and TRBJ1-1; 9 nucleotides line up with TRBD1. The CDR3 covers 13 residues. The V segment lost 5 bases and the J segment 3 bases; nucleotides outside the gene matches: 1. The germline V gene encodes CDR1 LNHDA and CDR2 SQIVND (reference sequence). The CDR3 loop is CASSWDRDTEAFF. In DNA form, the CDR3 reads TGTGCCAGTAGTTGGGACAGGGACACTGAAGCTTTCTTT.

The chain joins TRBV19 to TRBJ1-5; 7 bases line up with TRBD1. There are 14 residues in the CDR3. Germline V gives CDR1 LNHDA, CDR2 SQIVND (reference sequence). V trimming: 9 bases; J trimming: 6 bases; junction bases outside the gene matches: 11. The CDR3 DNA sequence: TGTGCCAGGACAGGGAACCCCTTTCGTCAGCCCCAGCATTTT. Encoded protein: CARTGNPFRQPQHF.

The chain couples TRBV9 to TRBJ1-3; D not resolved. Trimming removed 3 bases at V and 0 bases at J, with 7 bases between. The germline V gene encodes CDR1 SGDLS and CDR2 YYNGEE. This CDR3 spans 14 amino acids. The CDR3 loop is CASSGGYSGNTIYF. The CDR3 DNA follows: TGTGCCAGCAGCGGTGGATACTCTGGAAACACCATATATTTT.

This sequence joins TRBV7-9 and TRBJ1-2; D perhaps matches TRBD1 (5 bases). V lost 4 bases, J lost 2 bases, and 14 bases lay in between. The germline CDR1 and CDR2 sequences are SEHNR and FQNEAQ (reference sequence). This CDR3 has 15 amino acids. The CDR3 loop is CASSSMGVGNYGYTF. The CDR3 nucleotides are TGTGCCAGCAGCTCCATGGGGGTGGGGAACTATGGCTACACCTTC.

Only one count was recorded for this clone. CDR3 nucleotides: TGTGCCAGCAGAAAAGACAGGGTCTCTAATCAGCCCCAGCATTTT. It encodes CASRKDRVSNQPQHF. The chain is built from TRBV6-6 and TRBJ1-5, with 7 bases that match TRBD1. The CDR3 sequence is 15 residues long. Germline CDR1 MNHNY, CDR2 SVGAGI (reference sequence). V trimming: 6 bases; J trimming: 4 bases; junction bases outside the gene matches: 9.

The chain has TRBV15 and TRBJ1-1; D call uncertain. Per the germline V gene, CDR1 is LNHNV and CDR2 is YYDKDF (reference sequence). Trimming stripped 0 bases from V and 6 bases from J, with 11 bases between. The CDR3 has 14 residues. The CDR3 region has the DNA TGTGCCACCAGCAGAGATGGGCACTTACCTGAAGCTTTCTTT. It encodes CATSRDGHLPEAFF.

This sequence joins TRBV11-3 and TRBJ2-3; unclear D gene. Germline-derived CDR1 and CDR2 are SGHNT and YENEEA. Trimming cost V 1 base and J 4 bases, with 9 bases left between them. CDR3 size: 14 residues. CDR3: CASSLASPSDTQYF. The DNA of the CDR3 is TGTGCCAGCAGCTTAGCCTCCCCATCAGATACGCAGTATTTT.

The chain joins TRBV14 to TRBJ2-6, with TRBD1 as a possible D gene (5 bases). Trimming left V 4 bases short and J 0 bases short, with 16 bases between. Germline assignment: CDR1 SGHDN and CDR2 FVKESK. CDR3 size: 18 residues. The CDR3 DNA is TGTGCCAGCAGCCCTGCTAGGCCAGGGAACTCTGGGGCCAACGTCCTGACTTTC. Translating it yields CASSPARPGNSGANVLTF.

This chain links TRBV11-3 with TRBJ2-2, with D uncertain. Trimming left V 6 bases short and J 7 bases short, with 12 bases between. This CDR3 has 13 residues. The germline CDR1 and CDR2 sequences are SGHNT and YENEEA. CDR3 nucleotide sequence: TGTGCCAGCAGTCCGGAGTCTGGCGGGGAGCTGTTTTTT. Translating it yields CASSPESGGELFF.

The V and J genes are TRBV19 and TRBJ2-5; 7 nucleotides match TRBD1. J lost 5 bases, V lost 8 bases, and 8 bases had no gene match. The CDR3 has 13 amino acids. Per the germline V gene, CDR1 is LNHDA and CDR2 is SQIVND (reference sequence). CDR3 residues: CASSGQTGETQYF. CDR3 DNA: TGTGCCAGTTCGGGACAGACCGGGGAGACCCAGTACTTC.

This clone came up a few times. V is TRBV30 and J is TRBJ2-1, with 9 nucleotides matching TRBD1. The CDR3 loop spans 14 amino acids. Trimming cost V 2 bases and J 4 bases; bases outside gene matches: 3. The germline gives CDR1 GTSNPN, CDR2 SVGIG (reference sequence). In nucleotides, the CDR3 is TGTGCCTGGAGTCCCGGGACAGGGTACAATGAGCAGTTCTTC. Its translation is CAWSPGTGYNEQFF. The full variable domain, completed using reference TRBV30 and TRBJ2-1, is SQTIHQWPATLVQPVGSPLSLECTVEGTSNPNLYWYRQAAGRGLQLLFYSVGIGQISSEVPQNLSASRPQDRQFILSSKKLLLSDSGFYLCAWSPGTGYNEQFFGPGTRLTVL.

DNA for the CDR3: TGTGCCAGCAGTCTTGGGACGTACTACGAGCAGTACTTC. Translating it yields CASSLGTYYEQYF. The V gene is TRBV27, the J gene TRBJ2-7; D is tentatively TRBD1 or TRBD2 (5 bases each). V was trimmed by 5 bases and J by 3 bases, leaving 11 bases between them. The CDR3 covers 13 residues. CDR1 is MNHEY and CDR2 is SMNVEV in the germline V gene (reference sequence).

The chain joins TRBV29-1 to TRBJ2-3; 14 bases align to TRBD2. The ends lost 2 bases at V and 4 bases at J; junction bases unmatched: 5. CDR3 length: 16 amino acids. Germline lookup yields CDR1 SQVTM and CDR2 ANQGSEA. The CDR3 region has the DNA TGCAGCGTTGAACGACTAGCGGGAGGGCCGGCAGATACGCAGTATTTT. It translates to CSVERLAGGPADTQYF.

J is TRBJ1-1 and V is TRBV7-3, with a tentative D call TRBD1 (6 bases). V was trimmed by 4 bases and J by 0 bases, leaving 9 bases between them. This CDR3 is 14 amino acids long. CDR1 is SGHTA, CDR2 FQGTGA, per germline. Here the CDR3 DNA reads TGTGCCAGCAGCTCGACAGGACTGAACACTGAAGCTTTCTTT. Its protein product is CASSSTGLNTEAFF.

This clone was recorded a few times. J is TRBJ1-2 and V is TRBV14; TRBD1 matches at 8 bases. With 1 base clipped from V and 4 bases from J, the junction kept 8 bases outside the gene matches. Germline assignment: CDR1 SGHDN and CDR2 FVKESK. The CDR3 runs 16 residues. The CDR3 nucleotides are TGTGCCAGCAGCCAAGGCTCGGCCAGGGGGCTCTATGGCTACACCTTC. The encoded protein is CASSQGSARGLYGYTF.

Only a few counts were recorded for this clone. The chain links TRBV5-1 to TRBJ2-2; 13 bases match TRBD2. After removal of 10 bases from V and 2 bases from J, the junction contained 17 bases not matched to a gene. CDR1 is SGHRS and CDR2 is YFSETQ in the germline V gene. This CDR3 contains 19 residues. The DNA for the CDR3 is TGCGCCCGCCGCGTGGACGTGGGACTAGCGGGACATAACACCGGGGAGCTGTTTTTT. Amino acid sequence: CARRVDVGLAGHNTGELFF.

The CDR3 sequence is CAWSAGLGNSPLHF. DNA of the CDR3: TGTGCCTGGAGCGCCGGTCTCGGGAATTCACCCCTCCACTTT. The rearrangement joins TRBV30 to TRBJ1-6; D gene ambiguous. Germline values: CDR1 GTSNPN, CDR2 SVGIG (reference sequence). The CDR3 is made up of 14 amino acids. The V gene lost 3 bases and the J gene lost 7 bases, with 13 bases spanning the gap.

The chain is built from TRBV5-1 and TRBJ1-1; D ambiguous. Trimming pared 4 bases from V and 6 bases from J, leaving 16 bases between. This CDR3 has 14 residues. CDR1 and CDR2 from the germline V gene are SGHRS and YFSETQ. In DNA form, the CDR3 reads TGCGCCAGCAGCCCCACGGCCCCCCGGGCTGAAGCTTTCTTT. Protein sequence: CASSPTAPRAEAFF. Filled out from reference TRBV5-1 and TRBJ1-1, the complete variable domain reads KAGVTQTPRYLIKTRGQQVTLSCSPISGHRSVSWYQQTPGQGLQFLFEYFSETQRNKGNFPGRFSGRQFSNSRSEMNVSTLELGDSALYLCASSPTAPRAEAFFGQGTRLTVV.

This clone was detected only a few times. The rearrangement links TRBV28 to TRBJ1-2, with no clear D. V was cut by 6 bases and J by 8 bases, with 7 bases left in between. Germline CDR1 is MDHEN and CDR2 is SYDVKM. The CDR3 totals 10 residues. CDR3 bases: TGTGCCAGCAGCAAGCCGGGCTACACCTTC. Its protein is CASSKPGYTF.

The V and J genes are TRBV7-9 and TRBJ2-1, with a possible D match to TRBD1 (6 bases). Trimming took 0 bases from V and 7 from J, leaving 13 bases between them. CDR1 is SEHNR, CDR2 FQNEAQ, per germline (reference sequence). The length of the CDR3 is 15 residues. The CDR3 protein is CASSLAGGIGNEQFF. The DNA of the CDR3 is TGTGCCAGCAGCTTAGCAGGGGGTATAGGTAATGAGCAGTTCTTC.

The gene calls are TRBV7-2 and TRBJ1-3, with 9 bases that match TRBD1. The CDR3 is 16 residues long. The V gene's germline CDR1 is SGHTA and CDR2 FQGNSA. The ends lost 5 bases at V and 4 bases at J; junction bases unmatched: 9. CDR3 sequence reads: CASSDRTGARGNTIYF. CDR3 in DNA: TGTGCCAGCAGCGACCGGACAGGGGCAAGGGGAAACACCATATATTTT.

This chain connects TRBV7-3 to TRBJ1-6; D might be TRBD1 (6 bases). The length of the CDR3 is 14 residues. CDR1 is SGHTA, CDR2 FQGTGA, per germline. With 5 bases removed from V and 2 bases from J, the gap between germline ends came to 7 bases. The CDR3 nucleotides read TGTGCCAGCAGCCCAGGGGCCTATAATTCACCCCTCCACTTT. Translation: CASSPGAYNSPLHF.

V and J are TRBV30 and TRBJ2-7; D is perhaps TRBD2 (5 bases). V gave up 3 bases and J gave up 5 bases, with 17 bases separating them. Germline V gene sequence: CDR1 GTSNPN, CDR2 SVGIG (reference sequence). CDR3 length: 14 amino acids. CDR3 DNA: TGTGCCTGGAGCGGAGGAACGAAGTATCACGAGCAGTACTTC. It translates to CAWSGGTKYHEQYF.

V is TRBV13 and J is TRBJ1-1; no clear D gene. V dropped 2 bases and J dropped 4 bases, with 2 bases sitting between them. The CDR3 spans 11 residues. CDR1 and CDR2 from the germline V gene are PRHDT and FYEKMQ (reference sequence). The chain's CDR3 is CASSLSTEAFF. CDR3 nucleotides: TGTGCCAGCAGCTTAAGCACTGAAGCTTTCTTT.

This chain connects TRBV9 to TRBJ1-2; tentatively, D is TRBD1 (5 bases). V shed 5 bases and J shed 0 bases, with 14 bases lying between them. Germline CDR1 SGDLS, CDR2 YYNGEE. The CDR3 covers 15 residues. CDR3 amino acids: CASSEDTRTNYGYTF. The CDR3 DNA follows: TGTGCCAGCAGTGAGGACACTAGGACTAACTATGGCTACACCTTC. Combining the CDR3 with reference TRBV9 and TRBJ1-2 gives the whole variable domain DSGVTQTPKHLITATGQRVTLRCSPRSGDLSVYWYQQSLDQGLQFLIQYYNGEERAKGNILERFSAQQFPDLHSELNLSSLELGDSALYFCASSEDTRTNYGYTFGSGTRLTVV.

The chain joins TRBV28 to TRBJ2-1, with TRBD1 matching 7 bases. Germline V gene data show CDR1 as MDHEN and CDR2 as SYDVKM. The CDR3 covers 11 residues. The V segment lost 7 bases and the J segment 7 bases; nucleotides outside the gene matches: 1. In DNA form, the CDR3 reads TGTGCCAGCAAGACAGGGAATGAGCAGTTCTTC. Protein sequence: CASKTGNEQFF.

Ten or more counts support this clone. The chain employs TRBV7-2 and TRBJ1-2; 7 positions match TRBD1. The CDR3 covers 15 residues. V shed 4 bases, J shed 3 bases, and the junction held 8 bases outside the gene matches. Germline V gene data show CDR1 as SGHTA and CDR2 as FQGNSA. The CDR3 nucleotides are TGTGCCAGCAGCTCCAGGCGACAGGGCTACTATGGCTACACCTTC. Translated: CASSSRRQGYYGYTF. The variable domain in full, with the rest retrieved from reference TRBV7-2 and TRBJ1-2, is GAGVSQSPSNKVTEKGKDVELRCDPISGHTALYWYRQSLGQGLEFLIYFQGNSAPDKSGLPSDRFSAERTGGSVSTLTIQRTQQEDSAVYLCASSSRRQGYYGYTFGSGTRLTVV.

V gene TRBV30 combines with J gene TRBJ1-4; possibly TRBD1 for D (5 bases). Trimming shortened V by 4 bases and J by 0 bases, and 12 bases separated the two germline ends. The CDR3 has 15 amino acids. Germline V gene sequence: CDR1 GTSNPN, CDR2 SVGIG (reference sequence). In DNA form, the CDR3 reads TGTGCCTGGAATTCCGGGACGCCAACTAATGAAAAACTGTTTTTT. Translation: CAWNSGTPTNEKLFF.